This TCR beta chain was sequenced in a study of cytomegalovirus exposure and HLA in healthy donors. Whole-study context: Falling in the Caucasian-associated ancestry cluster were 65% to 90% of 350 to 400 genotyped donors. Study-level points and caveats: In a later analysis, at a false discovery rate of 0.05, roughly 16,000 TCR beta sequences matched HLA alleles. A classifier reportedly called cytomegalovirus status with high sensitivity and specificity.

This CDR3 has 17 amino acids. The V gene's germline CDR1 is MDHEN and CDR2 SYDVKM. V lost 4 bases and J lost 0; bases outside the gene matches: 8. For this clone: The antigen remains unidentified.

PCR was performed using 60 Vbeta and 13 Jbeta primers. The assay was immunoSEQ multiplex PCR, and TCRdb's table has in-frame clones only and misses some. The sample yields under 200,000 clones, about three quarters seen once. The chain links TRBV28 to TRBJ2-7; 11 bases line up with TRBD2. This sequence originates from a woman between 40 and 55 years old in good health and CMV-seropositive. Sequencing input: PBMCs. The CDR3 sequence is CASSSWATSGGSYEQYF. CDR3 in DNA: TGTGCCAGCAGTTCATGGGCCACTAGCGGGGGCTCCTACGAGCAGTACTTC.